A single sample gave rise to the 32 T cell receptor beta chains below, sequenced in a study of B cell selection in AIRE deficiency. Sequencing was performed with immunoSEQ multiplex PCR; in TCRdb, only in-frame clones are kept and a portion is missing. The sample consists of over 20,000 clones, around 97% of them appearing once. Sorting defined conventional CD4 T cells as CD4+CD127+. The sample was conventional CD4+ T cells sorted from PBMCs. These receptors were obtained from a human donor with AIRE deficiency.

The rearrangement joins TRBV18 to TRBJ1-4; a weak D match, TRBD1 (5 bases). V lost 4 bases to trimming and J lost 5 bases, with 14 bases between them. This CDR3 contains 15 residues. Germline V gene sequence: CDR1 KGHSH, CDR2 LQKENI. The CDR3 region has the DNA TGTGCCAGCTCACGCACACAGGTTGAAAATGAAAAACTGTTTTTT. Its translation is CASSRTQVENEKLFF.

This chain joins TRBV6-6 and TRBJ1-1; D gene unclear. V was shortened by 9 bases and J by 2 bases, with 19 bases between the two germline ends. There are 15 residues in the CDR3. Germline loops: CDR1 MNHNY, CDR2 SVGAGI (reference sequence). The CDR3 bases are TGTGCCAGTAGCCCCAATGCATACGATAACACTGAAGCTTTCTTT. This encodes CASSPNAYDNTEAFF.

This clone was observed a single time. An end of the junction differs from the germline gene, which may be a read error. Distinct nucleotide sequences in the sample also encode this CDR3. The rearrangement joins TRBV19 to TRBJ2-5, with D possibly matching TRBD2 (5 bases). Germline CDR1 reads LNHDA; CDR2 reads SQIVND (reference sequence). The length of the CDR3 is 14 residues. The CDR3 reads CASKRSPYQETQYF. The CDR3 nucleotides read TGTGCCAGTAAGCGGTCACCCTACCAAGAGACCCAATACTTC. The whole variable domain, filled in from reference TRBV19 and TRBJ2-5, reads DGGITQSPKYLFRKEGQNVTLSCEQNLNHDAMYWYRQDPGQGLRLIYYSQIVNDFQKGDIAEGYSVSREKKESFPLTVTSAQKNPTAFYLCASKRSPYQETQYFGPGTRLLVL.

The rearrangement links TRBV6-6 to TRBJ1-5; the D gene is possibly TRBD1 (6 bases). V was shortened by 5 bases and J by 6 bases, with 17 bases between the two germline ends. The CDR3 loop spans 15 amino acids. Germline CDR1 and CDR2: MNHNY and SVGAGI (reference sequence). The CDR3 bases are TGTGCCAGCAGTCTAAACTGGGGGGCGGGTCAGCCCCAGCATTTT. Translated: CASSLNWGAGQPQHF.

CDR3 DNA sequence: TGTGCCAGCACCTCGACAGAGAACACTGAAGCTTTCTTT. This encodes CASTSTENTEAFF. The chain uses TRBV6-6 and TRBJ1-1; D perhaps matches TRBD1 (5 bases). The CDR3 spans 13 residues. Germline V gene lookup returns CDR1 MNHNY and CDR2 SVGAGI (reference sequence). With 7 bases removed from V and 1 base from J, the gap between germline ends came to 10 bases.

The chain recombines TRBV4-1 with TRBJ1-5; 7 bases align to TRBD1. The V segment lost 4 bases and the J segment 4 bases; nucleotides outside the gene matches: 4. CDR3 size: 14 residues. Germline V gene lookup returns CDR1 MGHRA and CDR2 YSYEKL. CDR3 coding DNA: TGCGCCAGCAGCCTGAGACAGGGTAATCAGCCCCAGCATTTT. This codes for CASSLRQGNQPQHF.

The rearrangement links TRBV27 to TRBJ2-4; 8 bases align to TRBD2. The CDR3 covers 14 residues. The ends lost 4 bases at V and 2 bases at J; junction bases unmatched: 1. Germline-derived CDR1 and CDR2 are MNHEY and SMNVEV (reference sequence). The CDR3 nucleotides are TGTGCCAGCAGTTGGACTAGCACCAAAAACATTCAGTACTTC. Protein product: CASSWTSTKNIQYF.

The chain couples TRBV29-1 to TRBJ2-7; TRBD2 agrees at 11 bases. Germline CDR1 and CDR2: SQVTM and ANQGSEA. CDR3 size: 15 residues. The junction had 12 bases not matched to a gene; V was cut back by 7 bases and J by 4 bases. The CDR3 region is CSALTTSGDPYEQYF. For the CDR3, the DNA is TGCAGCGCTCTCACGACTAGCGGGGACCCTTACGAGCAGTACTTC.

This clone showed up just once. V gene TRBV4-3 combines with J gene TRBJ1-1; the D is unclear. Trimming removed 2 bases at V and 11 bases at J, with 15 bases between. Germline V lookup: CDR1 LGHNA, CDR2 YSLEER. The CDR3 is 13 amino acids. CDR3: CASSQTPLEAAFF. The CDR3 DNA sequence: TGCGCCAGCAGCCAAACACCCTTGGAGGCGGCTTTCTTT.

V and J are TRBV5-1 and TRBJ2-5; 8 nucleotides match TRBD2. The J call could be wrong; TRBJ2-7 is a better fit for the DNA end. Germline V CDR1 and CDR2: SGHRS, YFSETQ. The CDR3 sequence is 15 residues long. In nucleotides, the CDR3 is TGCGCCAGCAGCTTGGCCGGTAGCGGGACCTACGAGCAGTACTTC. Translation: CASSLAGSGTYEQYF.

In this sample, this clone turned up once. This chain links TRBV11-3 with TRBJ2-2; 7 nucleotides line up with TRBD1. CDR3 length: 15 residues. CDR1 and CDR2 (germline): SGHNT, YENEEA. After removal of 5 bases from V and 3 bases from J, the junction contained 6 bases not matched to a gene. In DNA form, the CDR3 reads TGTGCCAGCAGCCCGCGACAGGGAGACACCGGGGAGCTGTTTTTT. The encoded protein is CASSPRQGDTGELFF.

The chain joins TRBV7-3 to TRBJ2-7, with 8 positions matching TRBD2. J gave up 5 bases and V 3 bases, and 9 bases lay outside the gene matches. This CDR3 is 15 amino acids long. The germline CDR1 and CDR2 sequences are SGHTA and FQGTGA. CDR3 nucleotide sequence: TGTGCCAGCAGCTTGAGCGGGGGACCGGGGGACGAGCAGTACTTC. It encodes CASSLSGGPGDEQYF.

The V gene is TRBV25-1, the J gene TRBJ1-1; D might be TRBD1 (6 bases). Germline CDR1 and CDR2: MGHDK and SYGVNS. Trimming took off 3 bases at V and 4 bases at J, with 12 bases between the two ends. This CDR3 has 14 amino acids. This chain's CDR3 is CASSDPGAPTEAFF. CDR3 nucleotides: TGTGCCAGCAGTGACCCAGGGGCGCCCACTGAAGCTTTCTTT.

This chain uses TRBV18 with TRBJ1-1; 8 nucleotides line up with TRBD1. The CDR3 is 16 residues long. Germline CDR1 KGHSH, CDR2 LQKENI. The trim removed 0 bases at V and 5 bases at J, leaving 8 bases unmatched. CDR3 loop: CASSPPARGPETEAFF. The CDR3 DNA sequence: TGTGCCAGCTCACCACCAGCCAGGGGGCCTGAGACTGAAGCTTTCTTT. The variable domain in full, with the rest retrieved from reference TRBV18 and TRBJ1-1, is NAGVMQNPRHLVRRRGQEARLRCSPMKGHSHVYWYRQLPEEGLKFMVYLQKENIIDESGMPKERFSAEFPKEGPSILRIQQVVRGDSAAYFCASSPPARGPETEAFFGQGTRLTVV.

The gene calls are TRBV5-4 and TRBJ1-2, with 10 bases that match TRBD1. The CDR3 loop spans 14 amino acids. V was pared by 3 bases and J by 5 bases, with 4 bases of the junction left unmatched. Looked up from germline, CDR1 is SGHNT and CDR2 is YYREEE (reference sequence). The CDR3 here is CASSWDRGEYGYTF. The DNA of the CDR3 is TGTGCCAGCAGCTGGGACAGGGGAGAATATGGCTACACCTTC.

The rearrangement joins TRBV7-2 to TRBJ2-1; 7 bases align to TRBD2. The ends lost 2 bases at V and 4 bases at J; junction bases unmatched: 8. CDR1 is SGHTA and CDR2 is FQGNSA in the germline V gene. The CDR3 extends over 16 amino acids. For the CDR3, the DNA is TGTGCCAGCAGCTTAAGAGGGGAGGGGACTTACAATGAGCAGTTCTTC. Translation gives CASSLRGEGTYNEQFF.

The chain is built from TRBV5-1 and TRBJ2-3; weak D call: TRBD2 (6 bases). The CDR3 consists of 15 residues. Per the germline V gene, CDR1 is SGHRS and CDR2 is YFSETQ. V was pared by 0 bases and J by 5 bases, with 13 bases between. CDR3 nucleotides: TGCGCCAGCAGCTTGGAACGGGAGCGAGAAGATACGCAGTATTTT. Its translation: CASSLEREREDTQYF.

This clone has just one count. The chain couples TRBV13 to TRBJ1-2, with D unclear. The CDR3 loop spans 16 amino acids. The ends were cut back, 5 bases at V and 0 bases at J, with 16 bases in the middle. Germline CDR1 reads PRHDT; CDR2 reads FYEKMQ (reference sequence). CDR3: CASSPQIIHANYGYTF. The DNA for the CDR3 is TGTGCCAGCAGCCCCCAGATAATCCATGCTAACTATGGCTACACCTTC.

The DNA of the CDR3 is TGTGCCAGCAGCTTGGGCGTGGACAGGGTTGGAACTGAAGCTTTCTTT. It specifies CASSLGVDRVGTEAFF. The J gene is TRBJ1-1, the V gene TRBV4-2; TRBD1 matches 8 bases. Germline V lookup: CDR1 LGHNA, CDR2 YNFKEQ. Losses at the gene ends were 5 bases for V and 5 bases for J; bases not matched to a gene: 13. There are 16 residues in the CDR3.

The CDR3 DNA is TGTGCCAGTAGTATAAGAGGTAGCGATACGCAGTATTTT. It codes for CASSIRGSDTQYF. The rearrangement uses TRBV19 and TRBJ2-3; D not resolved. Germline-derived CDR1 and CDR2 are LNHDA and SQIVND (reference sequence). The V end lost 2 bases, the J end lost 6 bases, and 9 bases lay between the germline ends. The CDR3 sequence is 13 residues long.

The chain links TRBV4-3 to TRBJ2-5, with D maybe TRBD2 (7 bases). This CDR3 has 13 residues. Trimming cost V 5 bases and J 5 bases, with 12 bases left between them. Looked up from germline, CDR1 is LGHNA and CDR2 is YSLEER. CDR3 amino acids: CASSRGGGETQYF. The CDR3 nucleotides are TGCGCCAGCAGCAGGGGGGGCGGGGAGACCCAGTACTTC.

CDR3 residues: CASSESRTVNTGELFF. Here the CDR3 DNA reads TGTGCCAGCAGTGAAAGTCGGACAGTGAACACCGGGGAGCTGTTTTTT. The rearrangement joins TRBV25-1 to TRBJ2-2; a weak D match, TRBD1 (6 bases). CDR1 MGHDK and CDR2 SYGVNS come from the germline V gene. The CDR3 contains 16 residues. Trimming shortened V by 2 bases and J by 1 base, and 11 bases separated the two germline ends.

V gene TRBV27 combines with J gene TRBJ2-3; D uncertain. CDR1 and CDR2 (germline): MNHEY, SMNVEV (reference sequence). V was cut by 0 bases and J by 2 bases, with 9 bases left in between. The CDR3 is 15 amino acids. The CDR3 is CASSLSTDPTDTQYF. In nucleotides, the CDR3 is TGTGCCAGCAGTTTATCGACGGACCCCACAGATACGCAGTATTTT.

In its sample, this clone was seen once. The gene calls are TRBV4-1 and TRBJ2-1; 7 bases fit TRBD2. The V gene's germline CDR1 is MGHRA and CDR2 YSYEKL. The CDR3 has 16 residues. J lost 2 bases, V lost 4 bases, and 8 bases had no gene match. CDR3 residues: CASSLSQRGAYNEQFF. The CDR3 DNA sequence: TGCGCCAGCAGCCTCTCCCAGCGGGGCGCCTACAATGAGCAGTTCTTC.

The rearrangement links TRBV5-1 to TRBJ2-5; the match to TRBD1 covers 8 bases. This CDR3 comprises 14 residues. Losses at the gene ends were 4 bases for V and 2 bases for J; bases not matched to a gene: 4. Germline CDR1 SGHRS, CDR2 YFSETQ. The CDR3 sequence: CASSIRTGQETQYF. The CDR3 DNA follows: TGCGCCAGCAGCATCCGGACAGGGCAAGAGACCCAGTACTTC.

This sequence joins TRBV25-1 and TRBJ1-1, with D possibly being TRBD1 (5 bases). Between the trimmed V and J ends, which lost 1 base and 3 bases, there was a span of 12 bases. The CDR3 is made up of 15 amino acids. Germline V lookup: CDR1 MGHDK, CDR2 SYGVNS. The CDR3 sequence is CASSELGRADTEAFF. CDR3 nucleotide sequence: TGTGCCAGCAGTGAATTGGGCAGGGCGGACACTGAAGCTTTCTTT.

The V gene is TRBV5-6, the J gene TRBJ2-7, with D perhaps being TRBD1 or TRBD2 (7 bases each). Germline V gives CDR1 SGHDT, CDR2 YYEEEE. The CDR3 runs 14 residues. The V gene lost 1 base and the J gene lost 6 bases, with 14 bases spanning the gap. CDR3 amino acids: CASSLRQGGFEQYF. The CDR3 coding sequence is TGTGCCAGCAGCTTGCGACAGGGAGGGTTCGAGCAGTACTTC.

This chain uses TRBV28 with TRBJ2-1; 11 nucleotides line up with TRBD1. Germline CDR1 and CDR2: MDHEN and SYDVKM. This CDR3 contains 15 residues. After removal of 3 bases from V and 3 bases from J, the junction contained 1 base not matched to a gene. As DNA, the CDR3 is TGTGCCAGCAGTTTTGGGACAGGGGGCTACAATGAGCAGTTCTTC. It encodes CASSFGTGGYNEQFF.

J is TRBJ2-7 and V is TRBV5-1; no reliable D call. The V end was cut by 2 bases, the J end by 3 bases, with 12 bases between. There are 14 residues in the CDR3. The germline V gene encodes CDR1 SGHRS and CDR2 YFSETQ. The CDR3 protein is CASSFTAGSYEQYF. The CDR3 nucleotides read TGCGCCAGCAGCTTCACGGCCGGAAGCTACGAGCAGTACTTC.

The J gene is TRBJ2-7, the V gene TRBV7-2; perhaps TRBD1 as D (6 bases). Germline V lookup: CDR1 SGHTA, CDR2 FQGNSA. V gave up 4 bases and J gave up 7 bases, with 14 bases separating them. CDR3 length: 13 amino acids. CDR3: CASSSFTGMEQYF. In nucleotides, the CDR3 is TGTGCCAGCAGCTCCTTTACAGGGATGGAGCAGTACTTC.

The CDR3, as DNA: TGTGCCAGCTCACCAAGGCAGGGTAACAATGAGCAGTTCTTC. Translation: CASSPRQGNNEQFF. The chain recombines TRBV18 with TRBJ2-1, with a weak D call TRBD1 (5 bases). The CDR3 covers 14 residues. From germline, CDR1 is KGHSH and CDR2 LQKENI. Trimming left V 2 bases short and J 5 bases short, with 10 bases between. The variable domain in full, completed from reference TRBV18 and TRBJ2-1, reads NAGVMQNPRHLVRRRGQEARLRCSPMKGHSHVYWYRQLPEEGLKFMVYLQKENIIDESGMPKERFSAEFPKEGPSILRIQQVVRGDSAAYFCASSPRQGNNEQFFGPGTRLTVL.

The CDR3 loop is CASMVVENTEAFF. CDR3 nucleotide sequence: TGTGCCAGCATGGTGGTCGAGAACACTGAAGCTTTCTTT. The V and J genes are TRBV2 and TRBJ1-1; D is unclear. Trimming stripped 7 bases from V and 1 base from J, with 10 bases between. CDR1 and CDR2 from the germline V gene are SNHLY and FYNNEI. The CDR3 totals 13 residues.